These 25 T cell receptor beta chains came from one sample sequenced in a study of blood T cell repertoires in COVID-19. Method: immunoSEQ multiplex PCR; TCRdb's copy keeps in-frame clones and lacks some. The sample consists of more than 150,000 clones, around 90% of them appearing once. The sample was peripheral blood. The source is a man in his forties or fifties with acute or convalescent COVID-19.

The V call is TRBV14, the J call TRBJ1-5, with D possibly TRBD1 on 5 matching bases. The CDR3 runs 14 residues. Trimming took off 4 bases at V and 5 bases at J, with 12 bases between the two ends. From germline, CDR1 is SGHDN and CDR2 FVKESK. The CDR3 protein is CASSRHPGHQPQHF. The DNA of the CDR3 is TGTGCCAGCAGCCGGCACCCAGGGCATCAGCCCCAGCATTTT. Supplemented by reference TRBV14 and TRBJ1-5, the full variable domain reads EAGVTQFPSHSVIEKGQTVTLRCDPISGHDNLYWYRRVMGKEIKFLLHFVKESKQDESGMPNNRFLAERTGGTYSTLKVQPAELEDSGVYFCASSRHPGHQPQHFGDGTRLSIL.

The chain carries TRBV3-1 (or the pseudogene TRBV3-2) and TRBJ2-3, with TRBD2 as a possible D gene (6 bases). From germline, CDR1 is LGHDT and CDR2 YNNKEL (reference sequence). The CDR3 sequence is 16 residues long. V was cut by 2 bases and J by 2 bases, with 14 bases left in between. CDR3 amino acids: CASSQQRVVLTDTQYF. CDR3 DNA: TGTGCCAGCAGCCAACAGCGGGTGGTACTCACAGATACGCAGTATTTT.

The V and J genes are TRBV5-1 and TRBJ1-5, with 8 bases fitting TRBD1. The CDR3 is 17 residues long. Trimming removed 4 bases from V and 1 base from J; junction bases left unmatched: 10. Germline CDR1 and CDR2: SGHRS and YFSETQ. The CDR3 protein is CASSTNRGRSSNQPQHF. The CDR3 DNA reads TGCGCCAGCAGCACAAACAGGGGGAGGTCGAGCAATCAGCCCCAGCATTTT.

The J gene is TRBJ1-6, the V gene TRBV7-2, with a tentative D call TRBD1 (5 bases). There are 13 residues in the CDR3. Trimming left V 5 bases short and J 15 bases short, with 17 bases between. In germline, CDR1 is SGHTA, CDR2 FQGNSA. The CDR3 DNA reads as TGTGCCAGCAGCCCTAAAAGGGGATCCATCCTCCACTTT. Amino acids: CASSPKRGSILHF.

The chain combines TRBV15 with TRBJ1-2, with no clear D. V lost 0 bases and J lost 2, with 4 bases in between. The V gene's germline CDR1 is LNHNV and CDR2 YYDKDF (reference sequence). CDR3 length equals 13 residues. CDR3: CATSRDRNYGYTF. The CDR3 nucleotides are TGTGCCACCAGCAGAGACAGAAACTATGGCTACACCTTC.

The CDR3 loop reads CASSSTGPLAKNIQYF. The CDR3 coding sequence is TGTGCCAGCAGCTCGACAGGGCCTTTAGCCAAAAACATTCAGTACTTC. This chain connects TRBV7-9 to TRBJ2-4, with TRBD1 matching 7 bases. This CDR3 spans 16 amino acids. Germline V CDR1 and CDR2: SEHNR, FQNEAQ (reference sequence). V lost 4 bases and J lost 0; bases outside the gene matches: 6. The full variable domain, its missing parts supplied by reference TRBV7-9 and TRBJ2-4, is DTGVSQNPRHKITKRGQNVTFRCDPISEHNRLYWYRQTLGQGPEFLTYFQNEAQLEKSRLLSDRFSAERPKGSFSTLEIQRTEQGDSAMYLCASSSTGPLAKNIQYFGAGTRLSVL.

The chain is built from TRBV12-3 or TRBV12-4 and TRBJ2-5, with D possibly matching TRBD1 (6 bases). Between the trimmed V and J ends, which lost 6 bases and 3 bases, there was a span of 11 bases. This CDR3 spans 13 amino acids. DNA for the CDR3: TGTGCCAGCAGCCGCGGACAGAAAGAGACCCAGTACTTC. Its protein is CASSRGQKETQYF.

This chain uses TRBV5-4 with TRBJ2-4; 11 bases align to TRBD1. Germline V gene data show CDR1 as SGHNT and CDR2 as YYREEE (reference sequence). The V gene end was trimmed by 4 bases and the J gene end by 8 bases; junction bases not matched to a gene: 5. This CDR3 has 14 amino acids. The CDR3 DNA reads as TGTGCCAGCAGCAAAGGACAGGGGGCAGACATTCAGTACTTC. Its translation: CASSKGQGADIQYF.

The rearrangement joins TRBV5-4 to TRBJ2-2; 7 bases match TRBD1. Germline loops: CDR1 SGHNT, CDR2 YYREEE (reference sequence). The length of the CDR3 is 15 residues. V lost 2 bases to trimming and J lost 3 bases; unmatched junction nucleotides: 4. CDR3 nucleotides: TGTGCCAGCAGCTTCCGAGACAGGGACACCGGGGAGCTGTTTTTT. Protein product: CASSFRDRDTGELFF.

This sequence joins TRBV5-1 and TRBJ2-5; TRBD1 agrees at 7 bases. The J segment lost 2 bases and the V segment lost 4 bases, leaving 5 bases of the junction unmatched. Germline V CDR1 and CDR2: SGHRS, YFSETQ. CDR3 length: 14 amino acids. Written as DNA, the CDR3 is TGCGCCAGCAGCACGGGACAGTTACAAGAGACCCAGTACTTC. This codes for CASSTGQLQETQYF.

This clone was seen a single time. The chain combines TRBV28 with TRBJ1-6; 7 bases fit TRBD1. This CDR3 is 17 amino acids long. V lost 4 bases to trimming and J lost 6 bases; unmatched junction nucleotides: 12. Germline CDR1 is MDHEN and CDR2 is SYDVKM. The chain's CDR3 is CASSSTGRGGTNSPLHF. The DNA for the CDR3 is TGTGCCAGCAGTTCAACAGGGCGAGGGGGCACTAATTCACCCCTCCACTTT.

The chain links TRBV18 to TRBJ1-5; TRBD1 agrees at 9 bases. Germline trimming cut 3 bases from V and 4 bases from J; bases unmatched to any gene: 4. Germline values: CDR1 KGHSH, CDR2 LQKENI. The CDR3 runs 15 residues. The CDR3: CASSPIQGANQPQHF. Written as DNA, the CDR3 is TGTGCCAGCTCACCGATACAGGGGGCTAATCAGCCCCAGCATTTT.

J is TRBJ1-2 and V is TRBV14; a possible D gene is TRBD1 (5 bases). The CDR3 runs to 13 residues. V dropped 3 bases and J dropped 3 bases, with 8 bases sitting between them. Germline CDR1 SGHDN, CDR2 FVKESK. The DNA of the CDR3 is TGTGCCAGCAGCCAGGGAGGGGACTATGGCTACACCTTC. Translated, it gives CASSQGGDYGYTF. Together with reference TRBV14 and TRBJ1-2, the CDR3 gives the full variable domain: EAGVTQFPSHSVIEKGQTVTLRCDPISGHDNLYWYRRVMGKEIKFLLHFVKESKQDESGMPNNRFLAERTGGTYSTLKVQPAELEDSGVYFCASSQGGDYGYTFGSGTRLTVV.

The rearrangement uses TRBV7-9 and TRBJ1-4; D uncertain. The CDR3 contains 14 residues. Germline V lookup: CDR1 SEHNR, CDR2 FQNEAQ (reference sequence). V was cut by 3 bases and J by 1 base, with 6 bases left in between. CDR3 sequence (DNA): TGTGCCAGCAGCTTGAGAGAAACTAATGAAAAACTGTTTTTT. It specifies CASSLRETNEKLFF.

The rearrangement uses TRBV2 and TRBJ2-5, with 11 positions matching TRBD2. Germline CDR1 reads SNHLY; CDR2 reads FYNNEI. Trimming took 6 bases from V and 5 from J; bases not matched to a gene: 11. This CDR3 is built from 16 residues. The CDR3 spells CASSRNSGRAGETQYF. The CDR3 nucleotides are TGTGCCAGCAGCCGAAATAGCGGGAGGGCCGGTGAGACCCAGTACTTC. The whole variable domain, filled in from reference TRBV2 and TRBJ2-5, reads EPEVTQTPSHQVTQMGQEVILRCVPISNHLYFYWYRQILGQKVEFLVSFYNNEISEKSEIFDDQFSVERPDGSNFTLKIRSTKLEDSAMYFCASSRNSGRAGETQYFGPGTRLLVL.

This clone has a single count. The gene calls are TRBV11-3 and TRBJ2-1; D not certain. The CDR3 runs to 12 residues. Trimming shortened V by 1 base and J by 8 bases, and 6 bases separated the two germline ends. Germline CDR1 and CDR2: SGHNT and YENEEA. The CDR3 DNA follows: TGTGCCAGCAGCTTAGGGTTAGATGAGCAGTTCTTC. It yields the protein CASSLGLDEQFF. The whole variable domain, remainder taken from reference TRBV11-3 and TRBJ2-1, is EAGVVQSPRYKIIEKKQPVAFWCNPISGHNTLYWYLQNLGQGPELLIRYENEEAVDDSQLPKDRFSAERLKGVDSTLKIQPAELGDSAVYLCASSLGLDEQFFGPGTRLTVL.

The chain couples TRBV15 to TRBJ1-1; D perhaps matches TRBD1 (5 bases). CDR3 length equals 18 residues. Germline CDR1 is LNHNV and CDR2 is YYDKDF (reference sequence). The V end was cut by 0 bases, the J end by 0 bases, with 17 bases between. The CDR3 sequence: CATSREPLGALMNTEAFF. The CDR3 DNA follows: TGTGCCACCAGCAGAGAACCCCTTGGGGCATTGATGAACACTGAAGCTTTCTTT. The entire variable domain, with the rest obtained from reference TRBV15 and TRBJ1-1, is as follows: DAMVIQNPRYQVTQFGKPVTLSCSQTLNHNVMYWYQQKSSQAPKLLFHYYDKDFNNEADTPDNFQSRRPNTSFCFLDIRSPGLGDTAMYLCATSREPLGALMNTEAFFGQGTRLTVV.

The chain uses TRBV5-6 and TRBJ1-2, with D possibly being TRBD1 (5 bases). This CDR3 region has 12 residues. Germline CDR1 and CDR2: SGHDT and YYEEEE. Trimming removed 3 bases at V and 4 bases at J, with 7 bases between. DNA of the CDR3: TGTGCCAGCAGCTCAGACAGCTATGGCTACACCTTC. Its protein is CASSSDSYGYTF.

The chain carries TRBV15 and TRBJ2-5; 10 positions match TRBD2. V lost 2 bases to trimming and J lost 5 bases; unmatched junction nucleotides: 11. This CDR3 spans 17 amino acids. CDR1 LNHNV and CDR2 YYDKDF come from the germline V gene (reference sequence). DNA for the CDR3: TGTGCCACCAGCAGACCCAATATAGCGGGGGGAACTGAGACCCAGTACTTC. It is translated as CATSRPNIAGGTETQYF.

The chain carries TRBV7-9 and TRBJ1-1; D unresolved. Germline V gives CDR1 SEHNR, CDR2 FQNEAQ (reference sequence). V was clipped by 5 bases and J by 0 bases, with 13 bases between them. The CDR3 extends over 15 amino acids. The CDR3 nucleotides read TGTGCCAGCAGCCCTGGCTCGGGGTTGAACACTGAAGCTTTCTTT. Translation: CASSPGSGLNTEAFF.

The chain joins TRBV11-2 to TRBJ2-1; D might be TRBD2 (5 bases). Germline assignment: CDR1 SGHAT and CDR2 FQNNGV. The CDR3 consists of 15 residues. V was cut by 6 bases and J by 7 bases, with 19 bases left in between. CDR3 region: CASSRFELVVNEQFF. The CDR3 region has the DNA TGTGCCAGCAGTCGGTTCGAACTAGTGGTAAATGAGCAGTTCTTC.

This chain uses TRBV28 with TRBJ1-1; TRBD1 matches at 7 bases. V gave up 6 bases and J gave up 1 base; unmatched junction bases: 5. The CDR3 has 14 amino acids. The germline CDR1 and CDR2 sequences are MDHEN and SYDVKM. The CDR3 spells CASSPTGPNTEAFF. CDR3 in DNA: TGTGCCAGCAGCCCGACAGGGCCGAACACTGAAGCTTTCTTT.

The CDR3 DNA reads TGTGCCAGCAGTCTGGACAGGGGGCGTCCTGGCTACACCTTC. Translated: CASSLDRGRPGYTF. The rearrangement joins TRBV6-5 to TRBJ1-2; 11 bases align to TRBD1. V was pared by 5 bases and J by 7 bases, with 6 bases of the junction left unmatched. The CDR3 covers 14 residues. Germline loops: CDR1 MNHEY, CDR2 SVGAGI.

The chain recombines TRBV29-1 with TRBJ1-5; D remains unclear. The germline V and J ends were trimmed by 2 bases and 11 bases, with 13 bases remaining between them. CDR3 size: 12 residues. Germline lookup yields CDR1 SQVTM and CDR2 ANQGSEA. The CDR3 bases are TGCAGCGTTGAATGGGCCGATGCAGCCCAGCATTTT. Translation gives CSVEWADAAQHF.

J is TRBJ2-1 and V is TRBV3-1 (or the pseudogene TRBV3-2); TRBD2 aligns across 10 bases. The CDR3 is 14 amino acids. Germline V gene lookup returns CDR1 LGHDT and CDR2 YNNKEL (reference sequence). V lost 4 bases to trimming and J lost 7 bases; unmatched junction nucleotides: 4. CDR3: CASSPSGGLNEQFF. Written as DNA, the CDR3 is TGTGCCAGCAGCCCTAGCGGGGGCCTTAATGAGCAGTTCTTC.